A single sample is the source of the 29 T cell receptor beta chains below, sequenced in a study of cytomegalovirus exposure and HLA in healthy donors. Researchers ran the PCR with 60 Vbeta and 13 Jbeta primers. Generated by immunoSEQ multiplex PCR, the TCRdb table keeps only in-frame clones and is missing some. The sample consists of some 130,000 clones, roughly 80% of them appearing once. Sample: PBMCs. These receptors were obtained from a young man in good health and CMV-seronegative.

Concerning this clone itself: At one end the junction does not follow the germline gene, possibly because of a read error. CDR3 DNA sequence: TGTGCCAGCAGCACCATTGTCAGGACAGGGGATCGAGGGCGACGTGGCTACCCCTTC. This codes for CASSTIVRTGDRGRRGYPF. V is TRBV5-4 and J is TRBJ1-2, with TRBD1 matching over 9 bases. Germline values: CDR1 SGHNT, CDR2 YYREEE (reference sequence). This CDR3 has 19 residues.

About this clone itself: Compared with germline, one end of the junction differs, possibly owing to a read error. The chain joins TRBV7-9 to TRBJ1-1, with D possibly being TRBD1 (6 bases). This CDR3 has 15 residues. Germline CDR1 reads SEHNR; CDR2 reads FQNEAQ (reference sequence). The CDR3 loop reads CASSFVQGENPEAFF. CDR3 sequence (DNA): TGTGCCAGCAGCTTTGTACAGGGAGAGAACCCTGAAGCTTTCTTT.

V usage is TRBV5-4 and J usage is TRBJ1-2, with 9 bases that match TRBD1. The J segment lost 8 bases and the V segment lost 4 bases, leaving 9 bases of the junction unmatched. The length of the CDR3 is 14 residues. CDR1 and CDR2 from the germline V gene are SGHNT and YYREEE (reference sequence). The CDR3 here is CASSPRTGAVGYTF. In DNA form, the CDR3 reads TGTGCCAGCAGCCCCCGGACAGGGGCTGTCGGCTACACCTTC.

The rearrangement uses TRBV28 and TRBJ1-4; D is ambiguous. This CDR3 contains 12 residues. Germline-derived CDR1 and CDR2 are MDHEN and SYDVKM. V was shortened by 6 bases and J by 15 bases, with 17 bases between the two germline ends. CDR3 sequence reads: CASSSPGRRVFF. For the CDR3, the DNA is TGTGCCAGCAGCTCTCCGGGTCGGCGGGTGTTTTTT.

This chain's CDR3 is CASSFSTGIMNTEAFF. The CDR3 coding sequence is TGTGCCAGCAGTTTCTCAACAGGAATCATGAACACTGAAGCTTTCTTT. The chain carries TRBV28 and TRBJ1-1; possibly TRBD1 for D (5 bases). Germline lookup yields CDR1 MDHEN and CDR2 SYDVKM. This CDR3 region has 16 residues. V was clipped by 3 bases and J by 0 bases, with 14 bases between them.

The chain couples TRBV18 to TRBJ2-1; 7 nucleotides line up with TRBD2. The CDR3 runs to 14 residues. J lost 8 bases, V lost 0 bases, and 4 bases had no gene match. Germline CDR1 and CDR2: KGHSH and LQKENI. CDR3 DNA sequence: TGTGCCAGCTCACCACCGAGCCGGGGGGATGAGCAGTTCTTC. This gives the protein CASSPPSRGDEQFF. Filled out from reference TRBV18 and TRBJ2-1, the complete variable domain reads NAGVMQNPRHLVRRRGQEARLRCSPMKGHSHVYWYRQLPEEGLKFMVYLQKENIIDESGMPKERFSAEFPKEGPSILRIQQVVRGDSAAYFCASSPPSRGDEQFFGPGTRLTVL.

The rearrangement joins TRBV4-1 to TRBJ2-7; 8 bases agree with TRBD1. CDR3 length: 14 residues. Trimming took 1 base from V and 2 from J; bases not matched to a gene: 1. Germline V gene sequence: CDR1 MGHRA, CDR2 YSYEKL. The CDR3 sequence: CASSQVQGAYEQYF. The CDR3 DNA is TGCGCCAGCAGCCAAGTACAGGGGGCCTACGAGCAGTACTTC.

The CDR3, as DNA: TGTGCCAGCAGCTTAGACAGGGGGCGCGGCGAGCAGTACTTC. As protein: CASSLDRGRGEQYF. The chain joins TRBV7-2 to TRBJ2-7; 9 positions match TRBD1. Trimming at V came to 1 base and at J to 6 bases, leaving 4 bases not matched to a gene. Germline lookup yields CDR1 SGHTA and CDR2 FQGNSA. The CDR3 loop spans 14 amino acids.

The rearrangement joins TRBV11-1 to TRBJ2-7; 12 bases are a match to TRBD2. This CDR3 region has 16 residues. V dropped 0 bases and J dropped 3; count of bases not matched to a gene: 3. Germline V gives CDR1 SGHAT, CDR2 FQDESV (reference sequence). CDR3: CASSLAGTSGFYEQYF. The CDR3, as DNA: TGTGCCAGCAGCTTAGCTGGGACTAGCGGGTTCTACGAGCAGTACTTC.

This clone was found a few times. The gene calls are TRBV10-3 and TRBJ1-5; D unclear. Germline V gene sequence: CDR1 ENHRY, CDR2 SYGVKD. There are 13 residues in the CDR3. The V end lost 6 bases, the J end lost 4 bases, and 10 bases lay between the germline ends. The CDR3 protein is CAIRNRSNQPQHF. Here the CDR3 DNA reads TGTGCCATCAGAAACAGATCTAATCAGCCCCAGCATTTT.

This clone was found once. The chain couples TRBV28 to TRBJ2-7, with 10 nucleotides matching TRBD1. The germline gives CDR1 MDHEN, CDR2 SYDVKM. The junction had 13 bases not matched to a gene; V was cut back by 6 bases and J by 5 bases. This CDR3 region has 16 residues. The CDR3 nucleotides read TGTGCCAGCAGCCGACCCGGGACAGGGGTTTTCCACGAGCAGTACTTC. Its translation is CASSRPGTGVFHEQYF. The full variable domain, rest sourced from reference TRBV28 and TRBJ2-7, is DVKVTQSSRYLVKRTGEKVFLECVQDMDHENMFWYRQDPGLGLRLIYFSYDVKMKEKGDIPEGYSVSREKKERFSLILESASTNQTSMYLCASSRPGTGVFHEQYFGPGTRLTVT.

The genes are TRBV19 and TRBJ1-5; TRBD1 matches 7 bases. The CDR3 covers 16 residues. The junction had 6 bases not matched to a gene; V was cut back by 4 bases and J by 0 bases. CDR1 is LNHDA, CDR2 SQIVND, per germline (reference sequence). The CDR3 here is CASSRAGTDSNQPQHF. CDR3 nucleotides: TGTGCCAGTAGTAGGGCCGGGACAGATAGCAATCAGCCCCAGCATTTT.

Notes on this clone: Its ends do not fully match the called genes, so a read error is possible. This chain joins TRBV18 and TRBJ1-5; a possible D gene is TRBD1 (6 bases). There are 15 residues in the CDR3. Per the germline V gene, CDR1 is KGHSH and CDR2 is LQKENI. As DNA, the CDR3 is TGTGCCAGCTCACCGGGTTTAAGGGACAATCAGCCCCAGAATTTT. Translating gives CASSPGLRDNQPQNF.

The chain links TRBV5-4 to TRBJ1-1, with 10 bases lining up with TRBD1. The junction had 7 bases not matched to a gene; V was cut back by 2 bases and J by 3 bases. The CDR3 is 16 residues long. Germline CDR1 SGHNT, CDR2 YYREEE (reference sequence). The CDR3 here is CASSFSRQGADTEAFF. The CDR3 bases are TGTGCCAGCAGCTTCTCGAGACAGGGGGCGGACACTGAAGCTTTCTTT.

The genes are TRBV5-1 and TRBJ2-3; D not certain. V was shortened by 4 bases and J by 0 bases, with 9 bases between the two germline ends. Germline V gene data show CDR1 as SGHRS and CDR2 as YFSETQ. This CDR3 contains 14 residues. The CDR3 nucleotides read TGCGCCAGCAGCCGAGACTCAAGCACAGATACGCAGTATTTT. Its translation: CASSRDSSTDTQYF.

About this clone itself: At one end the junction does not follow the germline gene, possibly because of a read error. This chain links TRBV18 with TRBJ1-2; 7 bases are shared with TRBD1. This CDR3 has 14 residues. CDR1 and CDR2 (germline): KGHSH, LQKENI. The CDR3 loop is CASSREGGGYGYPF. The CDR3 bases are TGTGCCAGCTCACGGGAAGGGGGCGGCTATGGCTACCCCTTC.

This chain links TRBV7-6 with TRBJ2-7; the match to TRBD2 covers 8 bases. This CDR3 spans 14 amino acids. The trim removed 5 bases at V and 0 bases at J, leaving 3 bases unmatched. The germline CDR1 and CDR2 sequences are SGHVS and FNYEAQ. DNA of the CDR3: TGTGCCAGCAGCCCCAGCGGGAGCTCCTACGAGCAGTACTTC. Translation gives CASSPSGSSYEQYF.

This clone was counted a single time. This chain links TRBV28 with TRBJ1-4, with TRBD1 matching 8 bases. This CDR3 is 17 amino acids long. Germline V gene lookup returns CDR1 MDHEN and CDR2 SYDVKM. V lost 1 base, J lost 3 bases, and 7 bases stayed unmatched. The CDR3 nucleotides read TGTGCCAGCAGTTTATATCGCAGGGGGCTGTCTAATGAAAAACTGTTTTTT. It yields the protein CASSLYRRGLSNEKLFF.

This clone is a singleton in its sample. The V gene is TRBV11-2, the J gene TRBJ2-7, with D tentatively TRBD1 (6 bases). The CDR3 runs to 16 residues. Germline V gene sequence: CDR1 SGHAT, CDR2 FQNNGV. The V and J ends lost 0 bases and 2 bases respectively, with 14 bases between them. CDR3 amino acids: CASSLDPRGTPYEQYF. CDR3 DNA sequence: TGTGCCAGCAGCTTAGACCCCAGGGGAACCCCCTACGAGCAGTACTTC.

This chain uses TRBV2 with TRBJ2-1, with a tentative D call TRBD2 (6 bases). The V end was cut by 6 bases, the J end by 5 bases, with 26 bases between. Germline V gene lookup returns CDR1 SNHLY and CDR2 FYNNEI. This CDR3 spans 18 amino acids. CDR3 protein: CASSPWGIAEGLDNEQFF. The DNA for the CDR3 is TGTGCCAGCAGCCCCTGGGGGATAGCGGAGGGGTTGGACAATGAGCAGTTCTTC.

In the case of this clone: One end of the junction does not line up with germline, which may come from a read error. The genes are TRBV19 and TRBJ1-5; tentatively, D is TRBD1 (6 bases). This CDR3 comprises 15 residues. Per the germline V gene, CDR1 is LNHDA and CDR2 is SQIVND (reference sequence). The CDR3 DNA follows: TGTGCCAGTAGGAAGGGGGAGGGTTTGAATCGGCCCCAGCATTTT. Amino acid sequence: CASRKGEGLNRPQHF.

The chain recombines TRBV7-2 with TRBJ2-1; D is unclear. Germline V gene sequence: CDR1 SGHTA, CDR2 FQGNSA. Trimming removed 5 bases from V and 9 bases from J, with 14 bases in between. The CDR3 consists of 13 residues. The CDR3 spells CASSPGPTGEQFF. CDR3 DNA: TGTGCCAGCAGCCCTGGGCCGACCGGTGAGCAGTTCTTC.

The CDR3 coding sequence is TGTGCCAGCAGCAAAGCGCTTTTGGGGGTCGGGACAGGGGGTTGTAGGGGCCCTTACGAGCAGTACTTC. It specifies CASSKALLGVGTGGCRGPYEQYF. The V gene is TRBV21-1, the J gene TRBJ2-7; the table's D call, TRBD1, was not checked against the DNA. TRBV21-1 is recorded as a pseudogene. The CDR3 runs to 23 residues.

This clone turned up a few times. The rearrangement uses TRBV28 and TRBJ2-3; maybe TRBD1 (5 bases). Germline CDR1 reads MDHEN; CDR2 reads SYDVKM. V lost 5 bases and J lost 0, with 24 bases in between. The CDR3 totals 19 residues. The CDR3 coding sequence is TGTGCCAGCAGTCCGACATCACGACGCCGGACAAGAAGCACAGATACGCAGTATTTT. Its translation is CASSPTSRRRTRSTDTQYF.

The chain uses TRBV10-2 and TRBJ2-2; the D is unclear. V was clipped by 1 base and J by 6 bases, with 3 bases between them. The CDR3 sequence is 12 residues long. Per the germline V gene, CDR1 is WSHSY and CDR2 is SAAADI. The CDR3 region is CASSEFSGELFF. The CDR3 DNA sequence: TGCGCCAGCAGTGAGTTCTCCGGGGAGCTGTTTTTT.

The CDR3 region is CASSLDPEGKTQYF. CDR3 nucleotide sequence: TGTGCCAGCAGTCTGGACCCAGAGGGAAAGACCCAGTACTTC. The chain combines TRBV28 with TRBJ2-5, with a possible D match to TRBD2 (5 bases). CDR1 and CDR2 from the germline V gene are MDHEN and SYDVKM. The V end was cut by 5 bases, the J end by 6 bases, with 16 bases between. This CDR3 comprises 14 residues.

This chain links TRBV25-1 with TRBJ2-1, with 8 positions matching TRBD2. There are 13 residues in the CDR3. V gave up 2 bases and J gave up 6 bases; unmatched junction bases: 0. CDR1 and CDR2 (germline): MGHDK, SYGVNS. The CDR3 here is CASSELAGNEQFF. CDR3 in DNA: TGTGCCAGCAGTGAACTAGCGGGCAATGAGCAGTTCTTC.

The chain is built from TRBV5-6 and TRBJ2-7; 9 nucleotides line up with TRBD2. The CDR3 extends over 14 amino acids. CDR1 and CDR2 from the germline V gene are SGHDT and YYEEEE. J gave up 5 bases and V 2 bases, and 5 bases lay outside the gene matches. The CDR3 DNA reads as TGTGCCAGCAGCTTAGGACTAGCGACCCACGAGCAGTACTTC. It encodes CASSLGLATHEQYF.

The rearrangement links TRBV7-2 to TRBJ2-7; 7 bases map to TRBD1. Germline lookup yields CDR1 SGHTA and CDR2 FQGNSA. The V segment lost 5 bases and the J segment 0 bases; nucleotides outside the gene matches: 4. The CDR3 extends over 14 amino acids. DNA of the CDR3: TGTGCCAGCAGCCCATGGGACAGCTCCTACGAGCAGTACTTC. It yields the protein CASSPWDSSYEQYF.